Sequencing of this TCR beta chain was carried out in a study of blood T cell repertoires in COVID-19 (dated by TCRdb to 2020 to 2021). Regarding the study in general: Collaborator samples came from the United States, Italy and Spain and covered acute and convalescent phases of COVID-19. A freely available public database, intended as a resource for researchers studying the immune response to SARS-CoV-2, is where the repertoires were released. The samples were drawn from two sources: the first 160 participants of the ongoing ImmuneRACE study, and 1,254 subjects contributed by 6 global collaborators. The prospective study material was composed of cDNA or gDNA derived from T cells, B-cell-depleted T cells, or PBMCs. Where HLA class I and class II types were available, the types were taken from metadata supplied by the sample provider, not from assay-based typing. Subjects who had been exposed to COVID-19, were actively infected with it, or had recovered from it provided the deeply sampled blood TCRbeta repertoires that made up the dataset. Nearly every sample came with metadata listing a de-identified subject ID, COVID-19 status, age in years and sex. Results the study describes overall, beyond this receptor: How much clinical and demographic metadata was included differed by source and by participant, and the metadata was provided uncurated.

V is pruned by 4 bases and J by 9 bases, leaving 8 bases of the junction without a gene match. The CDR3 has 14 amino acids, counting the end cysteine and phenylalanine. The retained sequence is limited to the CDR3, 42 bases, with the frame set at the first base. Via the germline V gene, CDR1 is SGHVS and CDR2 FQNEAQ. At one collaborating source in Seattle, patients were enrolled during active infection and were followed longitudinally through the course of disease. Whole blood was collected in K2EDTA tubes by collaborating institutions according to the institutions' own protocols. For TCRbeta analysis, collaborators shipped samples in one of three forms: frozen whole blood, isolated PBMCs, or DNA extracted from either of those sample types. The immunoSEQ Assay, a bias-controlled multiplex PCR, was used to amplify TCRbeta CDR3 regions from genomic DNA. In the authors' own workflow: The number of nucleated cells in each sample was estimated from the amplification of reference gene primers within the assay. To quantify the absolute abundance of each unique TCRbeta CDR3 rearrangement, sequence reads were collapsed and filtered. For each sample, productive Simpson clonality was calculated as the square root of Simpson's diversity index across productive rearrangements. TCRdb took over this immuneACCESS table, retaining in-frame rearrangements with V and J assigned. Such tables are incomplete; in checked studies, under half of the missing clones stem from an unresolved V gene, and the remainder is unexplained. V, J and clone size are taken as reported in that table, and D and trimming were inferred from the DNA itself. For this sample the table gives around 210,000 clones, of which around four fifths were detected only once. Of the sample, 0.95% is held by the ten largest clones.

As for this clone: It has no known antigen specificity. Qualities for individual bases were not recorded, and no much larger clone is one base off.

This chain joins TRBV7-8 to TRBJ2-1, with 8 middle bases fitting TRBD1. The sequence was collected from a man aged 55 to 70 with COVID-19, enrolled during active disease. Sequences were obtained from peripheral blood. Read as DNA, the sequence is TGTGCCAGCAGCTCCACTAGACAGGGGATTGAGCAGTTCTTC. Its amino acids are CASSSTRQGIEQFF.